This T cell receptor (beta chain) was profiled in a study of vaccination effects on CD4 cells after COVID-19. Expansion with viral peptide pools was applied to antigen-specific CD4+ T cells by the ViraFEST assay prior to sequencing. Isolation of CD4+ T cells took place after about 10 days of culture. The vaccine given was either BNT162b2 or mRNA-1273, in two doses. Deletions cut 5 bases from V and 6 bases from J, with 10 bases between. This CDR3 spans 11 amino acids. Per the germline V gene, CDR1 is GTSNPN and CDR2 is SVGIG (reference sequence). Of note for this clone: The antigen remains undetermined.

Using immunoSEQ multiplex PCR, the repertoire was profiled, and TCRdb retains in-frame clones only, with some absent. The table lists some 23,000 clones, 69% of them singletons. The chain is built from TRBV30 and TRBJ1-2; D not resolved. Sequenced here: CD4+ T cells from PBMCs cultured with SARS-CoV-2 spike peptides, sampled after COVID-19 vaccination. The TCR sequence derives from a human donor who received a COVID-19 vaccine. The CDR3 loop reads CAWVAGHGYTF. In DNA form, the CDR3 reads TGTGCCTGGGTGGCAGGCCATGGCTACACCTTC.